Presented here are 17 T cell receptor beta chains from one specimen sequenced in a study of CD8+ T cells in alopecia areata. Extracted from the samples, RNA was reverse transcribed into cDNA to serve as the sequencing template. Sequenced by immunoSEQ multiplex PCR; TCRdb stores in-frame clones only, minus some. Of some 200,000 clones in the sample, around three fifths were seen once. The sequencing sample was made of CD8+ T cells sorted from blood. These receptors originate from a human donor in good health.

This clone was seen a handful of times. The sample contains more than one DNA sequence encoding this CDR3. The gene calls are TRBV29-1 and TRBJ2-2; TRBD1 is a possible D gene (6 bases). Germline values: CDR1 SQVTM, CDR2 ANQGSEA. This CDR3 is built from 13 residues. V lost 4 bases and J lost 1, with 7 bases in between. CDR3 amino acids: CSVVRGNTGELFF. The CDR3 DNA reads as TGCAGCGTTGTCAGGGGGAACACCGGGGAGCTGTTTTTT.

The V gene is TRBV5-1, the J gene TRBJ2-7; 7 bases are shared with TRBD1. V was pared by 3 bases and J by 3 bases, with 12 bases of the junction left unmatched. CDR3 length: 16 residues. Germline V lookup: CDR1 SGHRS, CDR2 YFSETQ. In DNA, the CDR3 is TGCGCCAGCAGCTCAACAGGGGAACCTACACTCTACGAGCAGTACTTC. Protein product: CASSSTGEPTLYEQYF. Full variable domain (rest looked up from reference TRBV5-1 and TRBJ2-7): KAGVTQTPRYLIKTRGQQVTLSCSPISGHRSVSWYQQTPGQGLQFLFEYFSETQRNKGNFPGRFSGRQFSNSRSEMNVSTLELGDSALYLCASSSTGEPTLYEQYFGPGTRLTVT.

The count of this clone is one. This chain joins TRBV2 and TRBJ1-1; D not certain. In germline, CDR1 is SNHLY, CDR2 FYNNEI. V shed 6 bases and J shed 6 bases, with 8 bases lying between them. CDR3 length: 11 amino acids. The CDR3 nucleotides read TGTGCCAGCAGAGGCGGATCTGAAGCTTTCTTT. Translating it yields CASRGGSEAFF.

This clone was observed once. The chain carries TRBV27 and TRBJ1-2; a weak D match, TRBD1 (5 bases). The length of the CDR3 is 17 residues. Germline CDR1 and CDR2: MNHEY and SMNVEV (reference sequence). V was trimmed by 0 bases and J by 5 bases, leaving 19 bases between them. In DNA, the CDR3 is TGTGCCAGCAGTTTATCTGCTCAGGGCAGGGTAGGGTATGGCTACACCTTC. It translates to CASSLSAQGRVGYGYTF.

The rearrangement uses TRBV5-6 and TRBJ1-2, with D tentatively TRBD1 (6 bases). Trimming removed 0 bases at V and 3 bases at J, with 6 bases between. The germline gives CDR1 SGHDT, CDR2 YYEEEE. CDR3 length equals 13 residues. CDR3 residues: CASSLGQDYGYTF. CDR3 DNA: TGTGCCAGCAGCTTGGGACAGGACTATGGCTACACCTTC.

This rearrangement joins TRBV4-1 to TRBJ2-7; 8 positions agree with TRBD1. CDR3 length: 15 residues. Germline loops: CDR1 MGHRA, CDR2 YSYEKL. The ends lost 4 bases at V and 4 bases at J; junction bases unmatched: 9. The CDR3, as DNA: TGCGCCAGCAGCCTGGTGGAGGACAGGGCGTACGAGCAGTACTTC. It is translated as CASSLVEDRAYEQYF.

The CDR3 here is CASSLSGRGRVLSYGYTF. The CDR3 nucleotides are TGTGCCAGCAGTTTATCGGGCAGGGGGCGCGTTTTATCCTATGGCTACACCTTC. The rearrangement links TRBV27 to TRBJ1-2; 8 nucleotides line up with TRBD1. In germline, CDR1 is MNHEY, CDR2 SMNVEV (reference sequence). The length of the CDR3 is 18 residues. The V segment lost 0 bases and the J segment 4 bases; nucleotides outside the gene matches: 13.

The sample holds a few counts of this clone. The chain is built from TRBV4-1 and TRBJ2-7, with no clear D. Germline V gives CDR1 MGHRA, CDR2 YSYEKL. With 1 base removed from V and 3 bases from J, the gap between germline ends came to 7 bases. The CDR3 is 13 residues long. CDR3 nucleotide sequence: TGCGCCAGCAGCCAAGTGATGAGCTACGAGCAGTACTTC. It translates to CASSQVMSYEQYF.

The chain is built from TRBV4-1 and TRBJ2-1; 15 positions match TRBD2. With 5 bases clipped from V and 7 bases from J, the junction kept 3 bases outside the gene matches. Germline CDR1 reads MGHRA; CDR2 reads YSYEKL. This CDR3 comprises 15 residues. The CDR3 spells CASSRTSGGGNEQFF. DNA of the CDR3: TGCGCCAGCAGCAGGACTAGCGGGGGGGGGAATGAGCAGTTCTTC.

The chain recombines TRBV12-5 with TRBJ1-2, with D hard to call. Trimming cost V 0 bases and J 2 bases, with 10 bases left between them. Per the germline V gene, CDR1 is LGHNT and CDR2 is FRNRAP. This CDR3 region has 15 residues. CDR3 sequence (DNA): TGTGCTAGTGGTTTGGTACAACGCTCCAACTATGGCTACACCTTC. This gives the protein CASGLVQRSNYGYTF. Combining the CDR3 with reference TRBV12-5 and TRBJ1-2 gives the whole variable domain DARVTQTPRHKVTEMGQEVTMRCQPILGHNTVFWYRQTMMQGLELLAYFRNRAPLDDSGMPKDRFSAEMPDATLATLKIQPSEPRDSAVYFCASGLVQRSNYGYTFGSGTRLTVV.

The J gene is TRBJ2-3, the V gene TRBV27; 10 nucleotides agree with TRBD2. The CDR3 is 19 amino acids. After removal of 3 bases from V and 0 bases from J, the junction contained 12 bases not matched to a gene. Per germline, CDR1 MNHEY and CDR2 SMNVEV (reference sequence). The DNA for the CDR3 is TGTGCCAGCAGTTTTAAAGGACTAGCGGAGACTTATAGCACAGATACGCAGTATTTT. Protein product: CASSFKGLAETYSTDTQYF.

The chain combines TRBV19 with TRBJ1-2; D is perhaps TRBD1 (5 bases). Germline V gene data show CDR1 as LNHDA and CDR2 as SQIVND (reference sequence). The CDR3 totals 12 residues. V lost 7 bases, J lost 4 bases, and 10 bases lay in between. The CDR3 nucleotides read TGTGCCAGTACCCTCGGGGGCTATGGCTACACCTTC. It is translated as CASTLGGYGYTF.

J is TRBJ2-4 and V is TRBV10-3; D tentatively fits TRBD1 or TRBD2 (7 bases each). The V and J ends lost 6 bases and 8 bases respectively, with 14 bases between them. There are 13 residues in the CDR3. Germline V gene lookup returns CDR1 ENHRY and CDR2 SYGVKD. The CDR3 region has the DNA TGTGCCATCAGCCTCAGGGGGAGGGACATTCAGTACTTC. This sequence encodes CAISLRGRDIQYF.

This clone was picked up a small number of times. The CDR3 spells CASSTGVLYEQYF. CDR3 sequence (DNA): TGTGCCAGCAGTACAGGGGTTCTCTACGAGCAGTACTTC. This chain joins TRBV18 and TRBJ2-7, with 7 bases identical to TRBD1. This CDR3 region has 13 residues. The ends lost 8 bases at V and 3 bases at J; junction bases unmatched: 7. CDR1 and CDR2 (germline): KGHSH, LQKENI.

This clone appeared many times. The chain employs TRBV30 and TRBJ2-2; tentative D call: TRBD2 (5 bases). Per germline, CDR1 GTSNPN and CDR2 SVGIG (reference sequence). Trimming removed 3 bases from V and 5 bases from J, with 16 bases in between. CDR3 length equals 15 residues. In DNA form, the CDR3 reads TGTGCCTGGAGGGAGGCGACTATCGAAACCGGGGAGCTGTTTTTT. This gives the protein CAWREATIETGELFF.

J is TRBJ1-5 and V is TRBV21-1. TRBV21-1 is a pseudogene locus. The CDR3 spans 15 residues. The CDR3 DNA is TGTGCCAGCAGCACTAGGGCGCCTAGCAATCAGCCCCAGCATTTT. Protein: CASSTRAPSNQPQHF.

V is TRBV6-4 and J is TRBJ2-1, with TRBD2 as a possible D gene (5 bases). From germline, CDR1 is MRHNA and CDR2 SNTAGT. V was trimmed by 2 bases and J by 8 bases, leaving 13 bases between them. The CDR3 has 14 residues. The chain's CDR3 is CASSDGSERDEQFF. DNA of the CDR3: TGTGCCAGCAGTGACGGATCCGAGAGGGATGAGCAGTTCTTC.